These T cell receptor beta chains were read from a single sample in a study of blood T cell repertoires in COVID-19. Here immunoSEQ multiplex PCR was the method, and the copy in TCRdb shows in-frame clones only, minus some. This table holds 100,000 to 150,000 clones, approximately 84% found once. Sample: peripheral blood. The receptors come from a woman older than 75 with acute or convalescent COVID-19. Both conserved end residues are part of each CDR3. A D gene is named only where the DNA matches it firmly. Clone size is given for some rows only: seen once, a few or many times, or a class if the clone is expanded.

j_call: TRBJ2-1
clone_size: .
d_call: .
v_call: TRBV6-1
cdr3_nt: TGTGCCAGCAGTGAACGGGAATACAGTGAGCAGTTCTTC
cdr3_aa: CASSEREYSEQFF

j_call: TRBJ1-4
clone_size: .
d_call: TRBD1
v_call: TRBV4-3
cdr3_nt: TGCGCCAGCAGCCAAGATCAGGGGGGCTCAGGGGGCGTCGGGGAAAAACTGTTTTTT
cdr3_aa: CASSQDQGGSGGVGEKLFF

j_call: TRBJ2-2
clone_size: .
d_call: .
v_call: TRBV5-6
cdr3_nt: TGTGCCACCACCTACGGGAGAACCGGGGAGCTGTTTTTT
cdr3_aa: CATTYGRTGELFF

j_call: TRBJ1-3
clone_size: once
d_call: .
v_call: TRBV6-1
cdr3_nt: TGTGCCAGCAGTGTGAGTCAGGCTCAGCTGTCTGGAAACACCATATATTTT
cdr3_aa: CASSVSQAQLSGNTIYF

j_call: TRBJ1-2
clone_size: .
d_call: TRBD1
v_call: TRBV29-1
cdr3_nt: TGCAGCGTTGGAGCAGGGGGCTTAATCTATGGCTACACCTTC
cdr3_aa: CSVGAGGLIYGYTF

j_call: TRBJ1-2
clone_size: .
d_call: .
v_call: TRBV19
cdr3_nt: TGTGCCACACGGGAGCAGGGCGGCTCTGGCTACACCTTC
cdr3_aa: CATREQGGSGYTF

j_call: TRBJ1-1
clone_size: .
d_call: TRBD1
v_call: TRBV7-2
cdr3_nt: TGTGCCAGCCAGGGACAGAATGAAGTCACTGAAGCTTTCTTT
cdr3_aa: CASQGQNEVTEAFF

j_call: TRBJ2-5
clone_size: once
d_call: TRBD1
v_call: TRBV7-6
cdr3_nt: TGTGCCAGCAGCGTTGGGACAGGGGGAGAGGGGGCCCAGTACTTC
cdr3_aa: CASSVGTGGEGAQYF

j_call: TRBJ1-1
clone_size: .
d_call: .
v_call: TRBV30
cdr3_nt: TGTGCCTGGAGTGTACACGGGACTGAAGCTTTCTTT
cdr3_aa: CAWSVHGTEAFF

j_call: TRBJ2-1
clone_size: .
d_call: TRBD1
v_call: TRBV2
cdr3_nt: TGTGCCAGCAGACCGGGACAGGGCTCAGGAGAGCAGTTCTTC
cdr3_aa: CASRPGQGSGEQFF

j_call: TRBJ1-4
clone_size: .
d_call: .
v_call: TRBV3-1/TRBV3-2
cdr3_nt: TGTGCCAGCAGCCAAAAGGTCGGGGTTAATGAAAAACTGTTTTTT
cdr3_aa: CASSQKVGVNEKLFF

j_call: TRBJ1-2
clone_size: once
d_call: .
v_call: TRBV3-1/TRBV3-2
cdr3_nt: TGTGCCAGCAGCCAAGAGGGCAGGGGCTATGGCTACACCTTC
cdr3_aa: CASSQEGRGYGYTF

j_call: TRBJ1-1
clone_size: few
d_call: TRBD1
v_call: TRBV6-1
cdr3_nt: TGTGCCAGCAGGGAAGGGCAGGGACAGGGGGCGCTAGTAGCTTTCTTT
cdr3_aa: CASREGQGQGALVAFF

j_call: TRBJ1-6
clone_size: few
d_call: TRBD1
v_call: TRBV9
cdr3_nt: TGTGCCAGCAGCGACACACCGGGACAGGGGGACTCCTATAATTCACCCCTCCACTTT
cdr3_aa: CASSDTPGQGDSYNSPLHF

j_call: TRBJ2-7
clone_size: .
d_call: TRBD1
v_call: TRBV23-1
cdr3_nt: TGCGCCAGCAAGGTGGACGGGGTGGGACAGGGGGTTTTCTACGAGCAGTACTTC
cdr3_aa: CASKVDGVGQGVFYEQYF

j_call: TRBJ1-5
clone_size: .
d_call: .
v_call: TRBV7-8
cdr3_nt: TGTGCCAGCAGGCAGGCGCATCTCCCCGATCAGCCCCAGCATTTT
cdr3_aa: CASRQAHLPDQPQHF